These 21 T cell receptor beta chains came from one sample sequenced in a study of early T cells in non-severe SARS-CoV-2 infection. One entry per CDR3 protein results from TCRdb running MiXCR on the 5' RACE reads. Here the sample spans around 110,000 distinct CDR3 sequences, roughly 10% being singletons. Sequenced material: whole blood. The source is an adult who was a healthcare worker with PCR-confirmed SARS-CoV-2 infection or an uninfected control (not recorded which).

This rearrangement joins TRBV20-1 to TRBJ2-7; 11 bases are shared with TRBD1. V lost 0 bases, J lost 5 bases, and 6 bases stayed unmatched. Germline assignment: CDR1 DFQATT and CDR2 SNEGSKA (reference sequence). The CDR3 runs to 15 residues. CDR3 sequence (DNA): TGCAGTGCTAGAGACCCCCGGACAGGGGGCCACGAGCAGTACTTC. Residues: CSARDPRTGGHEQYF.

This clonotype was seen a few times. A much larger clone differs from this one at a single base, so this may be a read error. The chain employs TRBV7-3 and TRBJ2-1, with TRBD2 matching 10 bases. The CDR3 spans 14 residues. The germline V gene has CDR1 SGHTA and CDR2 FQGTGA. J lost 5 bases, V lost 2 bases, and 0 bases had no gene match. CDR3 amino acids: CASSLLAGDNEQFF. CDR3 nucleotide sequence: TGTGCCAGCAGCTTACTAGCGGGAGACAATGAGCAGTTCTTC.

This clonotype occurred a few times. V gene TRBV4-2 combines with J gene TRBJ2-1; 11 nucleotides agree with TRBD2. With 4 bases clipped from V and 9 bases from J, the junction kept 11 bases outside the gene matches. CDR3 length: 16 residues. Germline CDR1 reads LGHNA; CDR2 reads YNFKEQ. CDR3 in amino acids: CASSLEDSGRAGEQFF. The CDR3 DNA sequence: TGTGCCAGCAGCCTTGAGGATAGCGGGAGGGCCGGTGAGCAGTTCTTC.

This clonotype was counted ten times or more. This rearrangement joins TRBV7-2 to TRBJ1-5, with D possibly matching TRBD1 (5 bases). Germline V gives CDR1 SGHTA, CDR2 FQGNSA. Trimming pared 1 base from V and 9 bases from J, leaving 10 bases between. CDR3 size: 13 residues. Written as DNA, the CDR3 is TGTGCCAGCAGCTTAGAGGGACTCGGGCCCCAGCATTTT. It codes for CASSLEGLGPQHF.

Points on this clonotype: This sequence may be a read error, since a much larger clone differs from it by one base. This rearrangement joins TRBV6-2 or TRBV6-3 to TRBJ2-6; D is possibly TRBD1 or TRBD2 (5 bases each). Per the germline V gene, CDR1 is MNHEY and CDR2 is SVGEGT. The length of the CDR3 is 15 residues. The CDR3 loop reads CASSPGSSGADVLTF. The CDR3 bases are TGTGCCAGCAGCCCGGGGAGCTCTGGGGCCGACGTCCTGACTTTC.

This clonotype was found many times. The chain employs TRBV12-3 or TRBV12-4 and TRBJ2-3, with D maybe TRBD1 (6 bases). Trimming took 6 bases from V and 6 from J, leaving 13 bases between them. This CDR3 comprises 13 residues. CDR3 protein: CASRPTGSDTQYF. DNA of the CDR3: TGTGCCAGCAGACCCACAGGGTCGGATACGCAGTATTTT.

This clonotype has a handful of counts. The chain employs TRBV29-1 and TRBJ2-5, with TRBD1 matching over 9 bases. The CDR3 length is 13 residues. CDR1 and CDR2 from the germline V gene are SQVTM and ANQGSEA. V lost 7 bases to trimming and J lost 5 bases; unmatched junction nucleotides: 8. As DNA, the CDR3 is TGCAGCGCCGGGGGACAGGGAGGCGAGACCCAGTACTTC. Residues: CSAGGQGGETQYF.

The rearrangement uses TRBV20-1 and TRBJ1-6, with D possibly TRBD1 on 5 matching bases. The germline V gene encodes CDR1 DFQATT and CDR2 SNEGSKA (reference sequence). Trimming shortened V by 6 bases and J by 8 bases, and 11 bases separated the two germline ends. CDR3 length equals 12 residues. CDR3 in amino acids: CSARQRDSPLHF. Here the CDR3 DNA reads TGCAGTGCCCGACAGCGTGATTCACCCCTCCACTTT.

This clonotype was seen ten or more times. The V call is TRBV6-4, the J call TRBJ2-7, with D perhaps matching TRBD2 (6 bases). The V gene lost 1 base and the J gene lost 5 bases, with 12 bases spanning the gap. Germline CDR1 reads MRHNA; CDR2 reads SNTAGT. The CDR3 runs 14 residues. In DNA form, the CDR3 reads TGTGCCAGCAGTGACTTTGCGGGGTCGAACGAGCAGTACTTC. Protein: CASSDFAGSNEQYF.

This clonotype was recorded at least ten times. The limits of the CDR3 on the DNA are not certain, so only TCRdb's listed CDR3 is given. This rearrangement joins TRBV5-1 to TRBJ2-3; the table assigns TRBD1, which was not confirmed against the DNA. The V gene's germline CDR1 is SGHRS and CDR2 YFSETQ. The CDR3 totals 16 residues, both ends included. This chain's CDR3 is CASSFGPGLGFDTQYF.

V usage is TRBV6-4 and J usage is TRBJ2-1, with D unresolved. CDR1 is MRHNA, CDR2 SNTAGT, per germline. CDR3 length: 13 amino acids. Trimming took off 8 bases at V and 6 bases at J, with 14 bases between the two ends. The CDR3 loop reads CASGDWGGNEQFF. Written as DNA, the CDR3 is TGTGCCAGCGGAGACTGGGGTGGCAATGAGCAGTTCTTC.

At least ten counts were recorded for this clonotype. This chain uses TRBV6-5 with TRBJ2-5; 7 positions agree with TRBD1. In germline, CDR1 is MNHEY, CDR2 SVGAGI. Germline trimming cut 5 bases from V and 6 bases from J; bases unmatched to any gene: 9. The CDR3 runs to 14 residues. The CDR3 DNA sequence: TGTGCCAGCAGTCAGGACAGGCGGTTGAAGACCCAGTACTTC. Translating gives CASSQDRRLKTQYF.

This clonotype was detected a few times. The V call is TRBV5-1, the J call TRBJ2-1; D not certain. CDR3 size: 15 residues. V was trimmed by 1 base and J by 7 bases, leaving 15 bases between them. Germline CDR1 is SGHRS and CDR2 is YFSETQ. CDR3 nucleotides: TGCGCCAGCAGCTTGACAGAAATTGGTAGAAATGAGCAGTTCTTC. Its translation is CASSLTEIGRNEQFF.

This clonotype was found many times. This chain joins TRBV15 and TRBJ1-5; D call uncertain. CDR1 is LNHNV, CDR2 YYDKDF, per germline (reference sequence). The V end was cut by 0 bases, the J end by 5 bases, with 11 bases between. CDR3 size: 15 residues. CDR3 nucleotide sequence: TGTGCCACCAGCAGAGATATGTCGCGGGATCAGCCCCAGCATTTT. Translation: CATSRDMSRDQPQHF. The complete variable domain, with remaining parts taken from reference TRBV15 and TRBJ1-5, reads DAMVIQNPRYQVTQFGKPVTLSCSQTLNHNVMYWYQQKSSQAPKLLFHYYDKDFNNEADTPDNFQSRRPNTSFCFLDIRSPGLGDTAMYLCATSRDMSRDQPQHFGDGTRLSIL.

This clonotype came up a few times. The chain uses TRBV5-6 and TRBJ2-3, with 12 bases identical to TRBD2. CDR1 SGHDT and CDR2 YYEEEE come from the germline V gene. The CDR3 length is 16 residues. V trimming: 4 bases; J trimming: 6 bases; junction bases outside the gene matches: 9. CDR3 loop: CASSKASGRAADTQYF. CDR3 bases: TGTGCCAGCAGCAAAGCTAGCGGGAGGGCCGCCGATACGCAGTATTTT.

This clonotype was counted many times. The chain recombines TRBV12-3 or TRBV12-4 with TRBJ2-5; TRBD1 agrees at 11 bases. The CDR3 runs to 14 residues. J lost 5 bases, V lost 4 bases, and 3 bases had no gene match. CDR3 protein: CASSSDRGLETQYF. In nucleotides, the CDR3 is TGTGCCAGCAGTTCGGACAGGGGGCTGGAGACCCAGTACTTC.

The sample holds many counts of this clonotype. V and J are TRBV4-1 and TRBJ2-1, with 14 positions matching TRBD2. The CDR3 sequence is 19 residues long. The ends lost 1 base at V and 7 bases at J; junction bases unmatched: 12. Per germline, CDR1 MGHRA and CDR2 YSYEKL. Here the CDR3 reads CASSQVPGRTSGRMNEQFF. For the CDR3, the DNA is TGCGCCAGCAGCCAAGTTCCAGGGAGGACTAGCGGGAGGATGAATGAGCAGTTCTTC.

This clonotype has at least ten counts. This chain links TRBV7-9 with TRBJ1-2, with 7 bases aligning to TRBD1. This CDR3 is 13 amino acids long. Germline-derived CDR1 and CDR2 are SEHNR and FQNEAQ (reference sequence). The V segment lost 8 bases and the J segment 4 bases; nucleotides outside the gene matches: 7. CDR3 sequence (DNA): TGTGCCAGCGGACTGGGACAGATCTATGGCTACACCTTC. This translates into CASGLGQIYGYTF.

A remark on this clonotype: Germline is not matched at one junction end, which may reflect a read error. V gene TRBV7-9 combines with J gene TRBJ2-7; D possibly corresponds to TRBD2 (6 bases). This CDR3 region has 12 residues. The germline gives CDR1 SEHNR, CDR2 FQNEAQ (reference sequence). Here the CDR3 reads CDSSRLENEQYF. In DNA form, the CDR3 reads TGTGACAGCAGCCGACTAGAGAACGAGCAGTACTTC.

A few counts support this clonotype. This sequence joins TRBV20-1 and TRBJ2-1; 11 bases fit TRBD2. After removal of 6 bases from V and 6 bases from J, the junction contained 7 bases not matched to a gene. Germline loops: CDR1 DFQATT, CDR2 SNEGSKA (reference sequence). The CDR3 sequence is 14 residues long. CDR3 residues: CSARGLADPNEQFF. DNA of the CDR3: TGCAGTGCCCGGGGACTAGCGGATCCCAATGAGCAGTTCTTC.

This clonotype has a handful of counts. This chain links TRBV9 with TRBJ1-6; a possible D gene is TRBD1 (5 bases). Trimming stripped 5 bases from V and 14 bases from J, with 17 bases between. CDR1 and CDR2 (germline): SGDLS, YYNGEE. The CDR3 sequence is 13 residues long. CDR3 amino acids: CASSDPWGVTLHF. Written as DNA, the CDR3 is TGTGCCAGCAGTGACCCCTGGGGCGTCACCCTCCACTTT.